This TCR beta chain was recorded in a study of response to subunit inactivated influenza vaccine. There are a few counts of this clonotype. This CDR3 has 16 residues. The germline gives CDR1 KGHDR, CDR2 SFDVKD. V gave up 2 bases and J gave up 2 bases, with 11 bases separating them. TCRdb independently ran MiXCR on the RT-PCR reads; one entry per CDR3 protein. This sample yields more than 550,000 distinct CDR3 sequences, of which about 10% are seen a single time; 9.5% to 11% belongs to the top ten. The sample was also linked to a second study, of T cells expressing NK-cell markers. That investigation notes: TCR beta cDNA was made by 5'RACE template switching with UMIs. Investigators obtained TCR beta repertoires from sorted CD3+CD56+NKG2C+, CD3+CD56+NKG2C- and CD3+CD56-NKG2C+ T cells. Seven donors tested HCMV-seropositive and one tested seronegative among the eight sequenced. The CD3+CD56-NKG2C+ fraction of several donors was likewise dominated by these clonotypes.

The sample consisted of PBMCs from blood, taken on the day of vaccination. The TCR sequence derives from a man between 45 and 60 years old who received an inactivated influenza vaccine. V usage is TRBV24-1 and J usage is TRBJ2-2, with D possibly TRBD1 on 5 matching bases. CDR3 DNA sequence: TGTGCCACCAGTGATTCAGGGATTCAAAACACCGGGGAGCTGTTTTTT. Translating gives CATSDSGIQNTGELFF.